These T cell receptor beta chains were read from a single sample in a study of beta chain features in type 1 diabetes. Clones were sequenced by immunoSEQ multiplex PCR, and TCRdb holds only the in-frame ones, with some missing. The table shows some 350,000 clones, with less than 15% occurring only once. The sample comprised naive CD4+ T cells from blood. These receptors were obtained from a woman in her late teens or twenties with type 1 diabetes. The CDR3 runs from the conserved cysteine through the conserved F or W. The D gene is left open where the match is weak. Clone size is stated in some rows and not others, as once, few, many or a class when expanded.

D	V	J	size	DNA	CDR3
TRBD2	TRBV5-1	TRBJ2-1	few	TGCGCCAGCAGCCCCGGACTAGCGGGAGTCCCCGAGCAGTTCTTC	CASSPGLAGVPEQFF
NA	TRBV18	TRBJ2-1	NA	TGTGCCAGCTCACCACAGCCGCCGACTTACAATGAGCAGTTCTTC	CASSPQPPTYNEQFF
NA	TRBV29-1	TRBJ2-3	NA	TGCAGCTCCCCTTCGAGGGAAGGGTCAGATACGCAGTATTTT	CSSPSREGSDTQYF
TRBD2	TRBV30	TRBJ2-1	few	TGTGCCTGGAGTGTCGGACTAGCGGGAGGGAATGAGCAGTTCTTC	CAWSVGLAGGNEQFF
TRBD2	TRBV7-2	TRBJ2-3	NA	TGTGCCAGCAGCCGACCGGGACTAGCGGGAGGGCATGGAGATACGCAGTATTTT	CASSRPGLAGGHGDTQYF
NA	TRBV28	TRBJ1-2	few	TGTGCCAGCAGTTTGCCAGGGAATCCCTCTGGCTACACCTTC	CASSLPGNPSGYTF
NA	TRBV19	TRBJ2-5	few	TGTGCCAGCCGGGGTACGGTACAAGAGACCCAGTACTTC	CASRGTVQETQYF
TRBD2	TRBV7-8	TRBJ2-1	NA	TGTGCCAGCAGCTTAGGGCAGCGGGAGAATGAGCAGTTCTTC	CASSLGQRENEQFF
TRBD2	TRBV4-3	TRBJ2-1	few	TGCGCCAGCAGCCATTCCCTAGCGGGAGTAGGCTATGAGCAGTTCTTC	CASSHSLAGVGYEQFF
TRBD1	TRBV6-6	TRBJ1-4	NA	TGTGCCAGCAGTTCAGGGGGGTTGGGTGAAAAACTGTTTTTT	CASSSGGLGEKLFF